This TCR beta chain was obtained from a study of T-cell memory formation after mild COVID-19. Whole-study findings and limits: What remained unconfirmed was the SARS-CoV-2 specificity of second-wave clones peaking on day 37. Clones that contracted clustered mainly in CM and EM if CD4+ and in EMRA if CD8+.

5'RACE primed at constant segments yielded TCR alpha and TCR beta cDNA libraries bearing sample barcodes and UMIs. Each CDR3 protein gets one entry after TCRdb re-called the 5' RACE reads with MiXCR. The sample has approximately 430,000 distinct CDR3 sequences; less than 25% are singletons. Per the germline V gene, CDR1 is SEHNR and CDR2 is FQNEAQ (reference sequence). Trimming left V 4 bases short and J 4 bases short, with 11 bases between. The CDR3 loop spans 14 amino acids. With respect to this clonotype: Antigen specificity is unknown.

Sequencing was carried out using PBMCs or a T cell subset sorted from them (not recorded which). The V gene is TRBV7-9, the J gene TRBJ1-5, with D perhaps matching TRBD1 (5 bases). This TCR was sampled from an adult woman who had mild COVID-19 (a few samples of this study predate the infection). Cell type and time point are not known. CDR3 sequence reads: CASSSTGPNQPQHF. The CDR3 DNA sequence: TGTGCCAGCAGCTCCACGGGGCCGAATCAGCCCCAGCATTTT.